Listed here are 32 T cell receptor beta chains from one sample, sequenced in a study of blood T cell repertoires in COVID-19. Libraries were prepared by immunoSEQ multiplex PCR; TCRdb keeps only in-frame clonotypes and omits some of them. The sample consists of around 70,000 clones, around nine tenths of them appearing once. Specimen: peripheral blood. The receptors originated from a woman older than 75 with active or convalescent COVID-19.

The chain joins TRBV7-2 to TRBJ2-1, with D possibly being TRBD1 (6 bases). The V end lost 5 bases, the J end lost 8 bases, and 22 bases lay between the germline ends. Germline V gene data show CDR1 as SGHTA and CDR2 as FQGNSA. The CDR3 extends over 16 amino acids. The CDR3 spells CASSQGRGQIWDEQFF. Here the CDR3 DNA reads TGTGCCAGCAGCCAAGGTAGGGGACAAATCTGGGATGAGCAGTTCTTC.

The genes are TRBV28 and TRBJ1-1, with a weak D call TRBD1 (5 bases). This CDR3 is built from 14 residues. Germline-derived CDR1 and CDR2 are MDHEN and SYDVKM. V was clipped by 2 bases and J by 5 bases, with 12 bases between them. CDR3: CASSLRHPGTEAFF. The CDR3 DNA follows: TGTGCCAGCAGTTTAAGACACCCAGGGACTGAAGCTTTCTTT.

The genes are TRBV5-1 and TRBJ2-5, with D perhaps matching TRBD2 (5 bases). This CDR3 has 14 residues. The V and J ends lost 6 bases and 5 bases respectively, with 17 bases between them. The germline V gene has CDR1 SGHRS and CDR2 YFSETQ. In DNA form, the CDR3 reads TGCGCCAGCAAAGCTCCGACCGGCGGGGAGACCCAGTACTTC. The encoded protein is CASKAPTGGETQYF.

The rearrangement links TRBV9 to TRBJ1-3; D uncertain. The germline CDR1 and CDR2 sequences are SGDLS and YYNGEE. This CDR3 region has 13 residues. The V gene lost 3 bases and the J gene lost 0 bases, with 4 bases spanning the gap. In DNA form, the CDR3 reads TGTGCCAGCAGCGCCAACTCTGGAAACACCATATATTTT. Amino acid sequence: CASSANSGNTIYF.

The chain carries TRBV6-5 and TRBJ2-3, with D possibly matching TRBD1 (7 bases). The CDR3 runs 11 residues. Germline CDR1 is MNHEY and CDR2 is SVGAGI. V lost 7 bases to trimming and J lost 6 bases, with 8 bases between them. The CDR3 is CASTGGDTQYF. The CDR3 nucleotides read TGTGCCAGCACAGGGGGGGATACGCAGTATTTT.

The chain links TRBV30 to TRBJ1-6, with 7 nucleotides matching TRBD1. There are 13 residues in the CDR3. Trimming cost V 3 bases and J 12 bases; bases outside gene matches: 8. CDR1 and CDR2 (germline): GTSNPN, SVGIG (reference sequence). CDR3 protein: CAWRGTAGEPLHF. DNA for the CDR3: TGTGCCTGGAGGGGGACAGCAGGGGAACCCCTCCACTTT.

The genes are TRBV2 and TRBJ2-2; 7 bases align to TRBD1. The junction had 14 bases not matched to a gene; V was cut back by 3 bases and J by 4 bases. The CDR3 has 18 residues. Germline lookup yields CDR1 SNHLY and CDR2 FYNNEI. The CDR3 here is CASSEDRRRSPFTGELFF. The CDR3 nucleotides read TGTGCCAGCAGTGAGGACAGGAGGAGGTCCCCTTTCACCGGGGAGCTGTTTTTT. Full variable domain (outside the CDR3, taken from reference TRBV2 and TRBJ2-2): EPEVTQTPSHQVTQMGQEVILRCVPISNHLYFYWYRQILGQKVEFLVSFYNNEISEKSEIFDDQFSVERPDGSNFTLKIRSTKLEDSAMYFCASSEDRRRSPFTGELFFGEGSRLTVL.

The gene calls are TRBV5-6 and TRBJ2-7; 11 bases are a match to TRBD2. Germline V lookup: CDR1 SGHDT, CDR2 YYEEEE. The junction had 10 bases not matched to a gene; V was cut back by 4 bases and J by 4 bases. The CDR3 is 16 amino acids. The chain's CDR3 is CASSAWARTSGYEQYF. The CDR3 coding sequence is TGTGCCAGCAGCGCGTGGGCACGGACTAGCGGGTACGAGCAGTACTTC.

The chain uses TRBV9 and TRBJ1-3; no firm D call. The germline V gene has CDR1 SGDLS and CDR2 YYNGEE. The CDR3 totals 13 residues. V dropped 7 bases and J dropped 3 bases, with 11 bases sitting between them. The CDR3 loop is CASSRVYGNTIYF. In DNA, the CDR3 is TGTGCCAGCTCCCGGGTCTATGGAAACACCATATATTTT.

V and J are TRBV5-1 and TRBJ2-5, with 9 bases matching TRBD1. This CDR3 has 15 residues. From germline, CDR1 is SGHRS and CDR2 YFSETQ. Losses at the gene ends were 4 bases for V and 0 bases for J; bases not matched to a gene: 4. The CDR3 nucleotides read TGCGCCAGCAGCAAGGGACAGGGCAACCAAGAGACCCAGTACTTC. Its translation is CASSKGQGNQETQYF.

CDR3 DNA: TGTGCCAGCAGCTTAACTTACGGACTAGCTTATCATAATGAGCAGTTCTTC. Residues: CASSLTYGLAYHNEQFF. The chain recombines TRBV7-9 with TRBJ2-1; 8 bases align to TRBD2. V lost 2 bases and J lost 7; bases outside the gene matches: 13. CDR1 is SEHNR, CDR2 FQNEAQ, per germline (reference sequence). CDR3 length equals 17 residues.

The chain joins TRBV7-9 to TRBJ2-3; no firm D call. V lost 5 bases to trimming and J lost 2 bases, with 8 bases between them. The length of the CDR3 is 13 residues. Germline values: CDR1 SEHNR, CDR2 FQNEAQ (reference sequence). The CDR3 region is CASSPGFTDTQYF. The CDR3 region has the DNA TGTGCCAGCAGCCCAGGTTTCACAGATACGCAGTATTTT.

This chain links TRBV7-2 with TRBJ2-7; 9 bases are shared with TRBD2. The ends lost 3 bases at V and 5 bases at J; junction bases unmatched: 2. Germline V gene lookup returns CDR1 SGHTA and CDR2 FQGNSA. This CDR3 region has 13 residues. Written as DNA, the CDR3 is TGTGCCAGCAGCTTTAGCGGGGGAAACGAGCAGTACTTC. Protein sequence: CASSFSGGNEQYF.

The chain recombines TRBV5-4 with TRBJ2-1, with 8 bases that match TRBD1. After removal of 3 bases from V and 4 bases from J, the junction contained 3 bases not matched to a gene. CDR3 length: 14 residues. CDR1 and CDR2 from the germline V gene are SGHNT and YYREEE (reference sequence). This chain's CDR3 is CASSSNRGYNEQFF. The CDR3 nucleotides are TGTGCCAGCAGCTCGAACAGGGGGTACAATGAGCAGTTCTTC.

The V call is TRBV28, the J call TRBJ2-5; TRBD1 matches at 9 bases. The ends lost 6 bases at V and 5 bases at J; junction bases unmatched: 10. CDR1 is MDHEN and CDR2 is SYDVKM in the germline V gene. CDR3 length: 15 amino acids. This CDR3 reads CASRSLQGAGETQYF. The DNA of the CDR3 is TGTGCCAGCAGGTCATTACAGGGGGCGGGGGAGACCCAGTACTTC.

The chain combines TRBV19 with TRBJ1-5; D gene uncertain. This CDR3 comprises 13 residues. The V gene lost 0 bases and the J gene lost 7 bases, with 7 bases spanning the gap. CDR1 LNHDA and CDR2 SQIVND come from the germline V gene (reference sequence). The CDR3 DNA reads TGTGCCAGTAGTATAGATCTCGAGCAGCCCCAGCATTTT. Protein sequence: CASSIDLEQPQHF.

The chain links TRBV4-3 to TRBJ2-1; maybe TRBD2 (7 bases). The CDR3 has 17 amino acids. Germline CDR1 and CDR2: LGHNA and YSLEER. Trimming left V 0 bases short and J 0 bases short, with 12 bases between. CDR3 sequence: CASSQDSGGRSYNEQFF. In DNA, the CDR3 is TGCGCCAGCAGCCAAGACTCGGGGGGCCGCTCCTACAATGAGCAGTTCTTC.

This clone has a single count. The rearrangement uses TRBV2 and TRBJ1-4; TRBD1 matches at 8 bases. The CDR3 runs 13 residues. Looked up from germline, CDR1 is SNHLY and CDR2 is FYNNEI. The V gene end was trimmed by 6 bases and the J gene end by 6 bases; junction bases not matched to a gene: 3. For the CDR3, the DNA is TGTGCCAGCAGCGAGGACAGGGATGAAAAACTGTTTTTT. It is translated as CASSEDRDEKLFF.

The chain combines TRBV6-2 or TRBV6-3 with TRBJ1-2, with no clear D. Trimming cost V 2 bases and J 4 bases, with 11 bases left between them. Germline CDR1 reads MNHEY; CDR2 reads SVGEGT. The CDR3 contains 14 residues. The CDR3 coding sequence is TGTGCCAGCAGTTACGGGAGAGCTGGCTATGGCTACACCTTC. This codes for CASSYGRAGYGYTF.

The CDR3 nucleotides read TGTGCCAGCAGGAGGACTAGCGGGAACTCCGAGCAGTACTTC. This encodes CASRRTSGNSEQYF. The chain is built from TRBV28 and TRBJ2-7; TRBD2 matches at 12 bases. Germline V gene sequence: CDR1 MDHEN, CDR2 SYDVKM. The CDR3 runs to 14 residues. With V trimmed by 6 bases and J by 6 bases, 6 bases remained unmatched.

The genes are TRBV11-2 and TRBJ1-1; D may be TRBD1 (5 bases). Germline lookup yields CDR1 SGHAT and CDR2 FQNNGV. Trimming pared 5 bases from V and 1 base from J, leaving 11 bases between. CDR3 length: 14 residues. CDR3 residues: CASSLRGGNTEAFF. CDR3 in DNA: TGTGCCAGCAGCCTCCGGGGGGGGAACACTGAAGCTTTCTTT.

The V gene is TRBV19, the J gene TRBJ2-1, with 11 bases aligning to TRBD1. In germline, CDR1 is LNHDA, CDR2 SQIVND (reference sequence). The CDR3 has 16 residues. The trim removed 3 bases at V and 6 bases at J, leaving 7 bases unmatched. The CDR3 spells CASSIASGQGGNEQFF. The DNA for the CDR3 is TGTGCCAGTAGTATCGCTTCGGGACAGGGGGGCAATGAGCAGTTCTTC.

The V and J genes are TRBV10-2 and TRBJ2-5; TRBD1 might be the D (7 bases). Germline lookup yields CDR1 WSHSY and CDR2 SAAADI. The CDR3 has 13 residues. Trimming left V 7 bases short and J 4 bases short, with 13 bases between. CDR3 residues: CASTQGGRETQYF. CDR3 sequence (DNA): TGCGCCAGCACTCAGGGGGGACGAGAGACCCAGTACTTC.

The gene calls are TRBV6-2 or TRBV6-3 and TRBJ2-3, with 12 nucleotides matching TRBD2. The germline gives CDR1 MNHEY, CDR2 SVGEGT. This CDR3 is 19 amino acids long. V gave up 0 bases and J gave up 3 bases; unmatched junction bases: 10. The CDR3 nucleotides are TGTGCCAGCAGTTACTCTTCCGGGCTAGCGGGGGGGCCGACAGATACGCAGTATTTT. Protein: CASSYSSGLAGGPTDTQYF.

The chain uses TRBV6-5 and TRBJ1-1; a weak D match, TRBD1 (6 bases). V was clipped by 7 bases and J by 10 bases, with 19 bases between them. CDR3 size: 13 residues. In germline, CDR1 is MNHEY, CDR2 SVGAGI. The CDR3 sequence is CASTPERGGRAFF. The CDR3 region has the DNA TGTGCCAGCACTCCCGAAAGGGGGGGGAGAGCTTTCTTT.

This chain connects TRBV29-1 to TRBJ1-2; no definite D call. V was clipped by 2 bases and J by 0 bases, with 7 bases between them. CDR3 size: 13 residues. Per germline, CDR1 SQVTM and CDR2 ANQGSEA. This chain's CDR3 is CSVEWQTNYGYTF. DNA of the CDR3: TGCAGCGTTGAATGGCAGACTAACTATGGCTACACCTTC.

This clone was seen just once. The genes are TRBV7-2 and TRBJ2-5; D possibly corresponds to TRBD1 (5 bases). The CDR3 runs 13 residues. Germline lookup yields CDR1 SGHTA and CDR2 FQGNSA. Trimming removed 7 bases at V and 3 bases at J, with 12 bases between. CDR3 sequence reads: CASTEGAEETQYF. In DNA, the CDR3 is TGTGCCAGCACCGAAGGGGCGGAAGAGACCCAGTACTTC. Looking up the rest from reference TRBV7-2 and TRBJ2-5 gives the full variable domain: GAGVSQSPSNKVTEKGKDVELRCDPISGHTALYWYRQSLGQGLEFLIYFQGNSAPDKSGLPSDRFSAERTGGSVSTLTIQRTQQEDSAVYLCASTEGAEETQYFGPGTRLLVL.

This chain uses TRBV10-3 with TRBJ1-6; D ambiguous. With 2 bases removed from V and 5 bases from J, the gap between germline ends came to 13 bases. CDR3 length: 16 residues. Looked up from germline, CDR1 is ENHRY and CDR2 is SYGVKD. The CDR3: CAISERPQVDNSPLHF. CDR3 bases: TGTGCCATCAGTGAGAGGCCTCAGGTGGATAATTCACCCCTCCACTTT.

The chain's CDR3 is CASSQDVTVNRQAGELFF. CDR3 in DNA: TGCGCCAGCAGCCAAGATGTGACAGTCAATCGCCAAGCCGGGGAGCTGTTTTTT. J is TRBJ2-2 and V is TRBV4-3; the D gene is possibly TRBD1 (5 bases). V was pared by 0 bases and J by 6 bases, with 20 bases between. The CDR3 runs to 18 residues. Germline V gene sequence: CDR1 LGHNA, CDR2 YSLEER.

The chain uses TRBV10-3 and TRBJ2-1; 8 nucleotides agree with TRBD1. CDR3 length: 13 residues. Germline V CDR1 and CDR2: ENHRY, SYGVKD. V lost 8 bases, J lost 6 bases, and 6 bases stayed unmatched. CDR3 in amino acids: CAIWRTGPNEQFF. The CDR3 DNA reads as TGTGCCATCTGGAGGACAGGGCCCAATGAGCAGTTCTTC.

The chain employs TRBV27 and TRBJ1-2, with D tentatively TRBD1 (6 bases). The germline V and J ends were trimmed by 7 bases and 6 bases, with 18 bases remaining between them. This CDR3 spans 14 amino acids. CDR1 is MNHEY and CDR2 is SMNVEV in the germline V gene (reference sequence). CDR3 sequence: CASKRQAEENGYTF. The CDR3 nucleotides are TGTGCCAGCAAAAGACAGGCAGAGGAGAATGGCTACACCTTC.

V and J are TRBV19 and TRBJ1-1; D gene ambiguous. This CDR3 has 13 residues. Germline V CDR1 and CDR2: LNHDA, SQIVND (reference sequence). V lost 3 bases, J lost 4 bases, and 9 bases lay in between. The CDR3 coding sequence is TGTGCCAGTAGTATGGTTGGCGGCACTGAAGCTTTCTTT. This encodes CASSMVGGTEAFF.